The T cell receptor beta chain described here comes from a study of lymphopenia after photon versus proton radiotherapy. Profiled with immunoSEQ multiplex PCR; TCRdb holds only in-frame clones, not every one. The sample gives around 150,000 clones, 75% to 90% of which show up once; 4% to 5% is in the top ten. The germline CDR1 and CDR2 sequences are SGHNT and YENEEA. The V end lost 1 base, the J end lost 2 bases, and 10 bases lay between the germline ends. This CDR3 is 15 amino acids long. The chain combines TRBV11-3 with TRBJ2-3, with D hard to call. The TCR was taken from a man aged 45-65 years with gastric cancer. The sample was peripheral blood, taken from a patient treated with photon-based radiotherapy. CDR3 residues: CASSLGSLLTDTQYF. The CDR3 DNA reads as TGTGCCAGCAGCTTAGGGTCCCTCCTCACAGATACGCAGTATTTT.